Each of the 14 T cell receptor beta chains below was sequenced from the same sample in a study of cytomegalovirus exposure and HLA in healthy donors. With 60 Vbeta and 13 Jbeta primers, the PCR was carried out. Sequencing was performed with immunoSEQ multiplex PCR; in TCRdb, only in-frame clones are kept and a portion is missing. The table has more than 110,000 clones, around three quarters seen once. Specimen: PBMCs. These receptors all stem from a man aged 40-49 years in good health and CMV-seropositive.

J is TRBJ2-5 and V is TRBV7-9; D is perhaps TRBD2 (6 bases). Per the germline V gene, CDR1 is SEHNR and CDR2 is FQNEAQ (reference sequence). V was trimmed by 3 bases and J by 5 bases, leaving 19 bases between them. The CDR3 runs to 16 residues. CDR3 nucleotides: TGTGCCAGCAGCTTGGACGGGGGTCGGGAAGGGGAGACCCAGTACTTC. It specifies CASSLDGGREGETQYF.

This clone was detected only a few times. The rearrangement joins TRBV19 to TRBJ2-1, with D tentatively TRBD2 (5 bases). Germline V lookup: CDR1 LNHDA, CDR2 SQIVND (reference sequence). CDR3 length: 15 residues. Trimming cost V 3 bases and J 5 bases, with 14 bases left between them. CDR3 nucleotides: TGTGCCAGTAGTATCCCCCGCGGGCCCAACAATGAGCAGTTCTTC. Amino acids: CASSIPRGPNNEQFF.

The rearrangement links TRBV11-2 to TRBJ2-7, with 9 positions matching TRBD1. CDR3 size: 14 residues. V was pared by 8 bases and J by 3 bases, with 8 bases of the junction left unmatched. The germline V gene encodes CDR1 SGHAT and CDR2 FQNNGV. In DNA, the CDR3 is TGTGCCAGCGTTTCCGGGACAGGGAACTACGAGCAGTACTTC. It codes for CASVSGTGNYEQYF.

The chain carries TRBV27 and TRBJ2-5, with a tentative D call TRBD2 (6 bases). Germline lookup yields CDR1 MNHEY and CDR2 SMNVEV (reference sequence). V lost 2 bases, J lost 11 bases, and 15 bases lay in between. The CDR3 has 13 residues. The DNA of the CDR3 is TGTGCCAGCAGTTTAAACCACATTCGGGAGCAGTACTTC. This codes for CASSLNHIREQYF.

The chain couples TRBV15 to TRBJ1-6, with D tentatively TRBD1 (5 bases). Germline CDR1 reads LNHNV; CDR2 reads YYDKDF (reference sequence). This CDR3 has 14 residues. V was shortened by 2 bases and J by 7 bases, with 9 bases between the two germline ends. The CDR3 DNA follows: TGTGCCACCAGCAGACAGGGTCAAAATTCACCCCTCCACTTT. It yields the protein CATSRQGQNSPLHF.

The chain has TRBV7-9 and TRBJ2-7; 14 bases line up with TRBD2. The CDR3 is made up of 16 amino acids. The germline gives CDR1 SEHNR, CDR2 FQNEAQ (reference sequence). The ends lost 5 bases at V and 0 bases at J; junction bases unmatched: 3. The CDR3 here is CASSRGTSGSSYEQYF. The DNA of the CDR3 is TGTGCCAGCAGCCGTGGGACTAGCGGGAGCTCCTACGAGCAGTACTTC.

This clone came up a few times. J is TRBJ1-3 and V is TRBV11-2, with D unclear. V dropped 5 bases and J dropped 4 bases, with 9 bases sitting between them. Germline CDR1 reads SGHAT; CDR2 reads FQNNGV. The CDR3 spans 13 residues. The CDR3 sequence is CASSPSRGNTIYF. For the CDR3, the DNA is TGTGCCAGCAGCCCATCCCGGGGAAACACCATATATTTT.

The chain uses TRBV18 and TRBJ2-6; D is ambiguous. This CDR3 comprises 14 residues. The germline CDR1 and CDR2 sequences are KGHSH and LQKENI. Trimming pared 4 bases from V and 4 bases from J, leaving 8 bases between. In DNA, the CDR3 is TGTGCCAGCTCACTTCAATCCGGGGCCAACGTCCTGACTTTC. Protein sequence: CASSLQSGANVLTF.

This clone was seen a few times. This sequence joins TRBV11-2 and TRBJ1-1, with TRBD1 matching 7 bases. This CDR3 contains 14 residues. V lost 1 base and J lost 8; bases outside the gene matches: 7. Germline CDR1 and CDR2: SGHAT and FQNNGV. The CDR3 coding sequence is TGTGCCAGCAGCTTAGCCGTCGGACAGGTAGAAGCTTTCTTT. Its protein is CASSLAVGQVEAFF.

The sample holds a few counts of this clone. This chain joins TRBV6-6 and TRBJ2-7, with 7 bases matching TRBD2. From germline, CDR1 is MNHNY and CDR2 SVGAGI (reference sequence). V trimming: 2 bases; J trimming: 4 bases; junction bases outside the gene matches: 11. The CDR3 length is 16 residues. The CDR3 DNA sequence: TGTGCCAGCAGTTACGGGAGGGAAGGGAGAAGGTACGAGCAGTACTTC. This sequence encodes CASSYGREGRRYEQYF.

This rearrangement joins TRBV6-1 to TRBJ2-5; 8 bases fit TRBD1. The germline V gene has CDR1 MNHNS and CDR2 SASEGT. The CDR3 extends over 14 amino acids. V shed 2 bases and J 6 bases; nucleotides not matched to a gene: 5. CDR3 nucleotides: TGTGCCAGCAGTGAATGGGTCAGGGGGCAGACCCAGTACTTC. Translating it yields CASSEWVRGQTQYF.

The chain joins TRBV27 to TRBJ1-1; 7 nucleotides match TRBD1. CDR3 length: 16 residues. With 4 bases clipped from V and 4 bases from J, the junction kept 12 bases outside the gene matches. Germline CDR1 is MNHEY and CDR2 is SMNVEV (reference sequence). CDR3 sequence reads: CASSSPGGGVSTEAFF. Here the CDR3 DNA reads TGTGCCAGCAGTTCCCCGGGAGGGGGCGTTTCCACTGAAGCTTTCTTT.

The V gene is TRBV19, the J gene TRBJ1-1; no firm D call. V was clipped by 3 bases and J by 5 bases, with 10 bases between them. The germline V gene encodes CDR1 LNHDA and CDR2 SQIVND (reference sequence). The CDR3 loop spans 13 amino acids. The CDR3 region has the DNA TGTGCCAGTAGTATTACAGTCCCGACTGAAGCTTTCTTT. Translation: CASSITVPTEAFF.

The rearrangement uses TRBV6-6 and TRBJ2-7, with a tentative D call TRBD1 (5 bases). CDR3 length: 15 amino acids. Trimming took off 4 bases at V and 9 bases at J, with 22 bases between the two ends. Germline V lookup: CDR1 MNHNY, CDR2 SVGAGI (reference sequence). This CDR3 is CASSSLSKGLGAQYF. The CDR3 bases are TGTGCCAGCAGTTCCCTGAGTAAGGGGTTGGGTGCGCAGTACTTC.